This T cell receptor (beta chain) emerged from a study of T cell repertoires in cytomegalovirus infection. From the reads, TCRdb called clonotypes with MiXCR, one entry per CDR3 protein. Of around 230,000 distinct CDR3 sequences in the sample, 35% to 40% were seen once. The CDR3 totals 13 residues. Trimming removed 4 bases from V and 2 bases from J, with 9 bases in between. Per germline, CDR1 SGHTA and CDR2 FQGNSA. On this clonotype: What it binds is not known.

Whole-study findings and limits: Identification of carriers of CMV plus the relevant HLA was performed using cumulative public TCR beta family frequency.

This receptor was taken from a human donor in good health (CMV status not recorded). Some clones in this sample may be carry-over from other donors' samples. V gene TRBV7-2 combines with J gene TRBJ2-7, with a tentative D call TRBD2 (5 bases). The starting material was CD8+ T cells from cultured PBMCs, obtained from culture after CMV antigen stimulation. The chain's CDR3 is CASSSDGAYEQYF. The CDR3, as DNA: TGTGCCAGCAGCTCGGACGGGGCCTACGAGCAGTACTTC.